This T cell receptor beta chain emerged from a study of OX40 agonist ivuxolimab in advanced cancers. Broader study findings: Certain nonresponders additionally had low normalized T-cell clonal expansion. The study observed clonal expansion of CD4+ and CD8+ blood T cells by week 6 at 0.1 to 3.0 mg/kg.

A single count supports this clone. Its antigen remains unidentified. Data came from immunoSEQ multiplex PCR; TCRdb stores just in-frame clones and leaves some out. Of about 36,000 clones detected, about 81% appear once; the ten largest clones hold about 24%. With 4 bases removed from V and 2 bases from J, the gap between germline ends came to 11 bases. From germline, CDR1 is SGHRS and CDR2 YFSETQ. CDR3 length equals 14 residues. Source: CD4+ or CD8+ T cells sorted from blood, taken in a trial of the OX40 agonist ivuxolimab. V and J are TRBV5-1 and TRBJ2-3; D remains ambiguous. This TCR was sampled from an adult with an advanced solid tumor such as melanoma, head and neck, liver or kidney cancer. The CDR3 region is CASSPSQNTDTQYF. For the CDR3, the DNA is TGCGCCAGCAGCCCCTCTCAGAACACAGATACGCAGTATTTT.